The 30 T cell receptor beta chains in this list originate from one sample, sequenced in a study of Ad26.COV2.S vaccination and SARS-CoV-2 variants. The treatment: 15 to 20 received Ad26.COV2.S at low or high dose, single or two shots; 5 received placebo; per-sample allocation not given. Sampling was performed 63 days after the first vaccine or placebo injection. Profiling relied on immunoSEQ multiplex PCR, and the TCRdb table lists in-frame clones only, not all of them. This table holds a few hundred thousand clones, around 90% found once. Sequenced here: peripheral blood, sampled in a trial of Ad26.COV2.S vaccine versus placebo. The source is a person aged 18-60 years who received the Ad26.COV2.S COVID-19 vaccine or a placebo.

The chain has TRBV6-2 or TRBV6-3 and TRBJ2-7, with a tentative D call TRBD1 (6 bases). Per the germline V gene, CDR1 is MNHEY and CDR2 is SVGEGT. Trimming took off 4 bases at V and 3 bases at J, with 16 bases between the two ends. There are 15 residues in the CDR3. CDR3 bases: TGTGCCAGCAGTTCCGGGACACACTTTTTCTACGAGCAGTACTTC. Protein product: CASSSGTHFFYEQYF.

This chain uses TRBV6-2 or TRBV6-3 with TRBJ2-7; no definite D call. The CDR3 is 11 amino acids. Germline V gene sequence: CDR1 MNHEY, CDR2 SVGEGT. V was trimmed by 6 bases and J by 2 bases, leaving 5 bases between them. DNA of the CDR3: TGTGCCAGCAGCAACGCCTACGAGCAGTACTTC. Its translation: CASSNAYEQYF.

The chain has TRBV29-1 and TRBJ2-2; 7 bases line up with TRBD2. Germline-derived CDR1 and CDR2 are SQVTM and ANQGSEA. The V segment lost 4 bases and the J segment 7 bases; nucleotides outside the gene matches: 6. The CDR3 runs 13 residues. The CDR3 DNA is TGCAGCGTTGTCGTTGCGGGAGTCGGGGAGCTGTTTTTT. Translated: CSVVVAGVGELFF.

The V call is TRBV27, the J call TRBJ2-7; possible D gene TRBD2, 6 bases. The CDR3 totals 15 residues. Germline V lookup: CDR1 MNHEY, CDR2 SMNVEV (reference sequence). The V end was cut by 3 bases, the J end by 1 base, with 13 bases between. The CDR3, as DNA: TGTGCCAGCAGTTTTGTACGGAGCGGGTCCTACGAGCAGTACTTC. Its protein product is CASSFVRSGSYEQYF.

This rearrangement joins TRBV7-2 to TRBJ2-1; D gene ambiguous. The CDR3 sequence is 16 residues long. Trimming left V 6 bases short and J 0 bases short, with 15 bases between. CDR1 is SGHTA, CDR2 FQGNSA, per germline. This chain's CDR3 is CASSLSSRSSYNEQFF. The CDR3 DNA sequence: TGTGCCAGCAGTCTATCGTCTCGTAGCTCCTACAATGAGCAGTTCTTC.

The rearrangement uses TRBV3-1 (or the pseudogene TRBV3-2) and TRBJ1-6; D is undetermined. The germline V and J ends were trimmed by 0 bases and 7 bases, with 13 bases remaining between them. The germline gives CDR1 LGHDT, CDR2 YNNKEL (reference sequence). This CDR3 region has 16 residues. CDR3: CASSQDVGPGNSPLHF. CDR3 DNA: TGTGCCAGCAGCCAAGATGTTGGACCCGGGAATTCACCCCTCCACTTT.

The V gene is TRBV6-5, the J gene TRBJ1-3; TRBD1 is a possible D gene (5 bases). CDR1 is MNHEY and CDR2 is SVGAGI in the germline V gene. Trimming took 9 bases from V and 0 from J, leaving 15 bases between them. The CDR3 contains 15 residues. This chain's CDR3 is CASRGGRSSGNTIYF. The CDR3 nucleotides are TGTGCCAGTCGCGGGGGGAGAAGCTCTGGAAACACCATATATTTT.

The table lists this clone with a count of one. J is TRBJ2-7 and V is TRBV6-2 or TRBV6-3, with D perhaps TRBD2 (5 bases). The CDR3 covers 14 residues. The V gene's germline CDR1 is MNHEY and CDR2 SVGEGT. Trimming removed 3 bases from V and 3 bases from J, with 12 bases in between. CDR3 bases: TGTGCCAGCAGTTATTCCCGGGGAGTCTACGAGCAGTACTTC. Amino acids: CASSYSRGVYEQYF.

V gene TRBV19 combines with J gene TRBJ2-1, with 11 bases fitting TRBD2. The CDR3 spans 16 residues. V dropped 6 bases and J dropped 6; count of bases not matched to a gene: 10. Germline loops: CDR1 LNHDA, CDR2 SQIVND (reference sequence). CDR3 residues: CASSSPGGTSGNEQFF. The CDR3 DNA sequence: TGTGCCAGTAGCAGCCCCGGCGGGACTAGCGGCAATGAGCAGTTCTTC.

The J gene is TRBJ2-6, the V gene TRBV18; 7 nucleotides match TRBD1. The CDR3 has 18 residues. Losses at the gene ends were 3 bases for V and 0 bases for J; bases not matched to a gene: 8. Looked up from germline, CDR1 is KGHSH and CDR2 is LQKENI. CDR3 sequence reads: CASSPLRQGSSGANVLTF. The CDR3 nucleotides are TGTGCCAGCTCACCTTTGAGACAGGGTAGCTCTGGGGCCAACGTCCTGACTTTC.

The chain uses TRBV5-1 and TRBJ2-3, with a weak D call TRBD2 (5 bases). CDR3 length equals 16 residues. V was shortened by 0 bases and J by 2 bases, with 13 bases between the two germline ends. The germline V gene encodes CDR1 SGHRS and CDR2 YFSETQ. Here the CDR3 DNA reads TGCGCCAGCAGCTTGGGATCGAGGGTACCCACAGATACGCAGTATTTT. It specifies CASSLGSRVPTDTQYF. The full variable domain, rest sourced from reference TRBV5-1 and TRBJ2-3, is KAGVTQTPRYLIKTRGQQVTLSCSPISGHRSVSWYQQTPGQGLQFLFEYFSETQRNKGNFPGRFSGRQFSNSRSEMNVSTLELGDSALYLCASSLGSRVPTDTQYFGPGTRLTVL.

V and J are TRBV30 and TRBJ2-3; no definite D call. The CDR3 has 15 amino acids. CDR1 and CDR2 from the germline V gene are GTSNPN and SVGIG (reference sequence). Trimming cost V 0 bases and J 2 bases, with 12 bases left between them. The CDR3 region is CAWSVGKGVTDTQYF. CDR3 coding DNA: TGTGCCTGGAGTGTTGGTAAAGGAGTCACAGATACGCAGTATTTT.

This clone was seen just once. The chain uses TRBV30 and TRBJ2-2, with D perhaps being TRBD1 or TRBD2 (5 bases each). Per the germline V gene, CDR1 is GTSNPN and CDR2 is SVGIG (reference sequence). CDR3 length equals 14 residues. Trimming cost V 4 bases and J 8 bases, with 17 bases left between them. The DNA of the CDR3 is TGTGCCTGGATCCCGGGACCCGAGATGGGGGAGCTGTTTTTT. Translating gives CAWIPGPEMGELFF.

This rearrangement joins TRBV24-1 to TRBJ1-5, with D unclear. CDR3 length equals 11 residues. V lost 9 bases and J lost 3, with 5 bases in between. CDR1 and CDR2 (germline): KGHDR, SFDVKD. CDR3 DNA: TGTGCCACCCCAAACAATCAGCCCCAGCATTTT. This translates into CATPNNQPQHF.

The chain joins TRBV27 to TRBJ2-5, with 8 bases fitting TRBD2. After removal of 4 bases from V and 5 bases from J, the junction contained 18 bases not matched to a gene. Per germline, CDR1 MNHEY and CDR2 SMNVEV (reference sequence). The CDR3 consists of 18 residues. CDR3 sequence reads: CASSCPELPHSGMETQYF. CDR3 in DNA: TGTGCCAGCAGTTGCCCCGAGCTACCTCATAGCGGGATGGAGACCCAGTACTTC.

The V and J genes are TRBV7-6 and TRBJ2-3; TRBD2 agrees at 9 bases. The CDR3 is 17 residues long. V dropped 4 bases and J dropped 5; count of bases not matched to a gene: 13. The germline V gene encodes CDR1 SGHVS and CDR2 FNYEAQ. The CDR3 coding sequence is TGTGCCAGCAGCTCGGGGGTAGCGGGAGAAGTGGTAGATACGCAGTATTTT. Protein: CASSSGVAGEVVDTQYF. The full variable domain, with the rest looked up from reference TRBV7-6 and TRBJ2-3, is GAGVSQSPRYKVTKRGQDVALRCDPISGHVSLYWYRQALGQGPEFLTYFNYEAQQDKSGLPNDRFSAERPEGSISTLTIQRTEQRDSAMYRCASSSGVAGEVVDTQYFGPGTRLTVL.

This chain uses TRBV2 with TRBJ2-1; tentative D call: TRBD1 (6 bases). The CDR3 has 13 amino acids. V was pared by 5 bases and J by 6 bases, with 11 bases between. In germline, CDR1 is SNHLY, CDR2 FYNNEI. The CDR3 nucleotides read TGTGCCAGCAGTCCGGAAGGGGGCAATGAGCAGTTCTTC. This encodes CASSPEGGNEQFF.

The V call is TRBV7-9, the J call TRBJ2-2; perhaps TRBD1 as D (8 bases). The V gene's germline CDR1 is SEHNR and CDR2 FQNEAQ (reference sequence). The CDR3 has 16 amino acids. Trimming stripped 4 bases from V and 5 bases from J, with 17 bases between. This CDR3 is CASSSGQGGWTGELFF. Here the CDR3 DNA reads TGTGCCAGCAGCTCCGGACAGGGAGGGTGGACCGGGGAGCTGTTTTTT.

The genes are TRBV6-2 or TRBV6-3 and TRBJ2-7; 9 nucleotides align to TRBD2. The V segment lost 6 bases and the J segment 6 bases; nucleotides outside the gene matches: 15. Per germline, CDR1 MNHEY and CDR2 SVGEGT. The CDR3 totals 16 residues. CDR3 nucleotide sequence: TGTGCCAGCAGCTTACGTCCAGCGGGAGGTCTGGGCGAGCAGTACTTC. Its translation: CASSLRPAGGLGEQYF.

V is TRBV11-3 and J is TRBJ2-7; TRBD2 matches at 8 bases. The CDR3 totals 15 residues. CDR1 is SGHNT and CDR2 is YENEEA in the germline V gene. Trimming at V came to 3 bases and at J to 5 bases, leaving 9 bases not matched to a gene. For the CDR3, the DNA is TGTGCCAGCAGCTTTGGACGGGAGGGGCAAAACGAGCAGTACTTC. Translating it yields CASSFGREGQNEQYF. The full variable domain, completed using reference TRBV11-3 and TRBJ2-7, is EAGVVQSPRYKIIEKKQPVAFWCNPISGHNTLYWYLQNLGQGPELLIRYENEEAVDDSQLPKDRFSAERLKGVDSTLKIQPAELGDSAVYLCASSFGREGQNEQYFGPGTRLTVT.

V and J are TRBV3-1 (or the pseudogene TRBV3-2) and TRBJ2-2; 9 bases match TRBD2. This CDR3 has 18 amino acids. With V trimmed by 0 bases and J by 4 bases, 9 bases remained unmatched. Germline assignment: CDR1 LGHDT and CDR2 YNNKEL (reference sequence). CDR3 coding DNA: TGTGCCAGCAGCCAAGAAGGCGGGCTAGCGGGGTCCACCGGGGAGCTGTTTTTT. This codes for CASSQEGGLAGSTGELFF.

The chain is built from TRBV5-1 and TRBJ2-2; D possibly corresponds to TRBD1 (6 bases). V was pared by 2 bases and J by 0 bases, with 8 bases between. This CDR3 is built from 15 residues. Germline V gene lookup returns CDR1 SGHRS and CDR2 YFSETQ. The CDR3 here is CASSFTGPNTGELFF. The CDR3 DNA is TGCGCCAGCAGCTTCACAGGGCCGAACACCGGGGAGCTGTTTTTT.

This chain connects TRBV5-1 to TRBJ2-1, with 8 bases aligning to TRBD2. V dropped 4 bases and J dropped 7; count of bases not matched to a gene: 13. The germline gives CDR1 SGHRS, CDR2 YFSETQ. The length of the CDR3 is 16 residues. The CDR3 sequence is CASSLFGPREVNEQFF. For the CDR3, the DNA is TGCGCCAGCAGCCTCTTCGGTCCGCGGGAGGTGAATGAGCAGTTCTTC.

The chain carries TRBV27 and TRBJ1-2; possible D gene TRBD1, 5 bases. The CDR3 is 16 amino acids. Germline V gene lookup returns CDR1 MNHEY and CDR2 SMNVEV (reference sequence). Trimming stripped 2 bases from V and 1 base from J, with 14 bases between. The CDR3 region has the DNA TGTGCCAGCAGTTTAAGTGGAGACAGCTTTAACTATGGCTACACCTTC. It codes for CASSLSGDSFNYGYTF.

The J gene is TRBJ2-3, the V gene TRBV30; D is possibly TRBD2 (7 bases). Looked up from germline, CDR1 is GTSNPN and CDR2 is SVGIG (reference sequence). This CDR3 has 15 amino acids. Trimming took 5 bases from V and 4 from J, leaving 19 bases between them. CDR3 sequence: CAWGYLGGQADTQYF. The CDR3 DNA reads TGTGCCTGGGGTTACTTGGGGGGGCAGGCAGATACGCAGTATTTT.

V is TRBV6-1 and J is TRBJ1-4; D remains unclear. The CDR3 is 13 amino acids. V was trimmed by 1 base and J by 4 bases, leaving 4 bases between them. Germline CDR1 is MNHNS and CDR2 is SASEGT. In DNA form, the CDR3 reads TGTGCCAGCAGTGAAGTCGTTAATGAAAAACTGTTTTTT. Its translation: CASSEVVNEKLFF.

The V and J genes are TRBV6-5 and TRBJ2-7, with 8 nucleotides matching TRBD1. This CDR3 is 14 amino acids long. The V gene end was trimmed by 0 bases and the J gene end by 2 bases; junction bases not matched to a gene: 0. From germline, CDR1 is MNHEY and CDR2 SVGAGI. The DNA of the CDR3 is TGTGCCAGCAGTTACTCGGACAGGGCCTACGAGCAGTACTTC. This codes for CASSYSDRAYEQYF.

CDR3 in amino acids: CASSEQGPFGNTIYF. The CDR3 nucleotides are TGTGCCAGCAGTGAACAGGGCCCATTTGGAAACACCATATATTTT. V is TRBV9 and J is TRBJ1-3, with D possibly TRBD1 on 6 matching bases. The germline V gene encodes CDR1 SGDLS and CDR2 YYNGEE. Trimming took 5 bases from V and 3 from J, leaving 15 bases between them. This CDR3 contains 15 residues.

This chain's CDR3 is CASSPTGLAVGGRLNEQFF. As DNA, the CDR3 is TGTGCCAGCAGCCCGACCGGACTAGCGGTGGGAGGTCGCCTCAATGAGCAGTTCTTC. The chain combines TRBV7-9 with TRBJ2-1; 10 positions agree with TRBD2. Germline trimming cut 5 bases from V and 6 bases from J; bases unmatched to any gene: 19. This CDR3 region has 19 residues. Germline lookup yields CDR1 SEHNR and CDR2 FQNEAQ (reference sequence). Filled out from reference TRBV7-9 and TRBJ2-1, the complete variable domain reads DTGVSQNPRHKITKRGQNVTFRCDPISEHNRLYWYRQTLGQGPEFLTYFQNEAQLEKSRLLSDRFSAERPKGSFSTLEIQRTEQGDSAMYLCASSPTGLAVGGRLNEQFFGPGTRLTVL.

The gene calls are TRBV15 and TRBJ2-3; D not certain. CDR1 is LNHNV, CDR2 YYDKDF, per germline (reference sequence). The CDR3 sequence is 14 residues long. V dropped 1 base and J dropped 4 bases, with 9 bases sitting between them. CDR3 region: CATSRVRHADTQYF. The CDR3 DNA reads TGTGCCACCAGCAGAGTTCGCCATGCAGATACGCAGTATTTT.